This TCR beta chain was found in a study of blood T cells in healthy people across ages. With a J-beta primer mix and a sample-barcoded 5' primer, a second PCR ran about 6 to 11 cycles. TCRdb itself ran the 5' RACE reads through MiXCR, one entry per CDR3 protein. The sample lists hundreds of thousands of distinct CDR3 sequences; about 36% were seen once. The TCR was taken from a man younger than 35 in good health. Sequenced material: blood.

CDR3 amino acids: CASSQDSGETYEQYF. DNA for the CDR3: TGCGCCAGCAGCCAAGATTCGGGAGAGACCTACGAGCAGTACTTC. The genes are TRBV4-3 and TRBJ2-7, with a possible D match to TRBD2 (6 bases). V was shortened by 0 bases and J by 2 bases, with 11 bases between the two germline ends. The CDR3 runs 15 residues. Germline CDR1 and CDR2: LGHNA and YSLEER.